This entry features one T cell receptor (beta chain) sequence. CD4+ cells yielded CD45RA+ naive and CD45RA-negative memory subsets. The sample originates from a study of shared clonotypes between healthy human individuals. J lost 4 bases, V lost 4 bases, and 11 bases had no gene match. In germline, CDR1 is SGHTA, CDR2 FQGNSA. The length of the CDR3 is 16 residues. Generated by immunoSEQ multiplex PCR, the TCRdb table keeps only in-frame clones and is missing some. This repertoire shows about 1.5 million clones, 95% to 99% found once; its top ten account for 0.45%. The source is a man between 25 and 39 years old in good health. The rearrangement links TRBV7-2 to TRBJ2-5, with 8 bases aligning to TRBD2. Sequencing was carried out using naive CD4+ T cells sorted from blood. Subset meaning: CD45RA+ positively selected. CDR3 in amino acids: CASSSLGLAGLETQYF. CDR3 DNA sequence: TGTGCCAGCAGCTCCCTAGGGCTAGCGGGCTTAGAGACCCAGTACTTC.